This T cell receptor (beta chain) was sequenced for a study of spatial heterogeneity in lung cancer (dated by TCRdb to 2018 to 2020). Describing the broader study: More beta-chain than alpha-chain transcripts were consistently detected, likely reflecting higher beta-chain transcript abundance. Nonsynonymous mutation counts, determined by whole-exome sequencing of tumor tissue, were related to features of the TCR repertoire. TCR alpha and beta repertoires were quantitatively compared across multiple tumor regions, matched nontumor lung and blood in non-small cell lung cancer. In the raw uncorrected reads, each unique combination of TCR and UMI appeared more than ten times on average. Both alpha and beta chains were TCR-sequenced in 210 or so tumor regions, 64 matched nontumor lung samples and around 50 PBMC samples obtained at surgery. Overall results and qualifications from the work: Ubiquitous expanded tumor TCRs were found in blood more often at tumor resection than at routine follow-up. Confirming at a functional level the hypothesis that regional TCRs recognize regional mutations was considered to require additional single-cell paired TCR alpha and beta sequencing.

The receptor library was made with 5' RACE. Sequencing was performed on a NextSeq 500. To allow correction of PCR and sequencing errors, the TCR library protocol tagged every TCR cDNA molecule with a unique molecular identifier. Turning to the authors' computational methods: TCR identification, UMI-based error correction and CDR3 extraction were all carried out with Decombinator tools. TCRs above a frequency of 2 per 1,000, corresponding to the top 1% of the tumor frequency distribution, were defined as expanded. Rényi diversity was computed with the R vegan package after subsampling each repertoire 100 times to 5,000 TCRs. CDR3 similarity networks were constructed using string-kernel similarity of amino acid triplets, with links drawn between CDR3s whose pairwise similarity was above 0.82. In TCRdb, the public reads were trimmed at Q25 with fastp and aligned with MiXCR, with productive beta chains retained. Merged by CDR3 protein, the rows form single entries marked with the most common genes and DNA. These V and J calls originate from TCRdb's pipeline instead of the authors' own analysis. This sample is represented by some 38,000 distinct CDR3 sequences; 7.5% of them were singletons. The ten largest make up 25% to 30% of the sample.

The intended sense of this specimen's time point label: sample taken at primary tumor resection. TCR sequencing used whole RNA extracted from tumor and nontumor lung tissue, or from cryopreserved PBMC samples, without cell sorting. Donors were 70 or so patients with early-stage, untreated non-small cell lung cancer from the lung TRACERx cohort. Only patients with enough RNA available from two or more tumor regions were chosen for TCR sequencing. This clonotype was detected many times. The antigen this receptor binds is unknown. The sample holds no much larger clone one base away, and base qualities are not on file. This sample comprised PBMCs, obtained at surgery. This clonotype was obtained from a male donor with early-stage non-small cell lung cancer.

The CDR3 has the sequence CASSRGLAGWNEQFF. The bases read TGTGCCAGCAGCCGCGGACTAGCGGGGTGGAATGAGCAGTTCTTC. The chain is made from TRBV3-1 and TRBJ2-1; TRBD2 aligns with 12 central bases. The germline V gene (reference sequence) supplies CDR1 LGHDT and CDR2 YNNKEL. V trim: 4 bases; J trim: 7 bases; unmatched bases: 5. The CDR3 goes from the cysteine to the phenylalanine over 15 residues. Only the CDR3 DNA stays, 45 bases, in frame from base 1.